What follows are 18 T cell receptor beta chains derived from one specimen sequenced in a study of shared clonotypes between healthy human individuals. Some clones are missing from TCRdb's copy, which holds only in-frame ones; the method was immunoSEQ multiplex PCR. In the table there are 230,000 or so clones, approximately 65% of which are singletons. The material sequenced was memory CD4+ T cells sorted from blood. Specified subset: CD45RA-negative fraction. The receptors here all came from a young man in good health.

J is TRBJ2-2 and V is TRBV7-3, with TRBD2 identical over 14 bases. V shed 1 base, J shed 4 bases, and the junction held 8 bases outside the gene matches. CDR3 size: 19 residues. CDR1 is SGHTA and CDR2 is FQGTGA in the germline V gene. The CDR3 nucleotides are TGTGCCAGCAGCTTAATGCGGACTAGCGGGAGGTGGGGCACCGGGGAGCTGTTTTTT. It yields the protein CASSLMRTSGRWGTGELFF.

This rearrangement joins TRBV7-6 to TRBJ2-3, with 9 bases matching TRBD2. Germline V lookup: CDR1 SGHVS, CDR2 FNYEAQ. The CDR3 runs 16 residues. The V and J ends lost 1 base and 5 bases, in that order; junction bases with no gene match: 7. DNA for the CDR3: TGTGCCAGCAGCTTAGGGGCGGGAGGGCCCGTAGATACGCAGTATTTT. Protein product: CASSLGAGGPVDTQYF.

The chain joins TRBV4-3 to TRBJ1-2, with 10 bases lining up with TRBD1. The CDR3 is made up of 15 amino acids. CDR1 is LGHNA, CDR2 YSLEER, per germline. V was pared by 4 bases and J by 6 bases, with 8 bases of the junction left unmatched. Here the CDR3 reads CASSPYEDRGHGYTF. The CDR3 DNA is TGCGCCAGCAGCCCTTATGAAGACAGGGGGCATGGCTACACCTTC.

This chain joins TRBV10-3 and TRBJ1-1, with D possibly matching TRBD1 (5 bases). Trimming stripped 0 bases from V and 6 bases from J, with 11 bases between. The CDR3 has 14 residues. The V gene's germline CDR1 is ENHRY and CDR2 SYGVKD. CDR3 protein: CAISESGGGAEAFF. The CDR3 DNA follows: TGTGCCATCAGTGAGTCCGGGGGAGGGGCTGAAGCTTTCTTT.

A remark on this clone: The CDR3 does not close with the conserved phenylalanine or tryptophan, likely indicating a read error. The CDR3 spells CASSLGRGGTEAFL. The DNA of the CDR3 is TGCGCCAGCAGCTTGGGTCGGGGCGGCACTGAAGCTTTCCTT. This chain connects TRBV5-1 to TRBJ1-1; weak D call: TRBD1 (5 bases). From germline, CDR1 is SGHRS and CDR2 YFSETQ. V lost 0 bases and J 4 bases, leaving 10 bases between the germline ends. The CDR3 has 14 amino acids.

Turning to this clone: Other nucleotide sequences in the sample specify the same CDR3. This CDR3 reads CASSETGGGQPQHF. The CDR3 coding sequence is TGTGCCAGCAGTGAGACAGGGGGCGGACAGCCCCAGCATTTT. The V call is TRBV2, the J call TRBJ1-5, with 10 bases aligning to TRBD1. The CDR3 runs to 14 residues. V shed 3 bases and J 7 bases; nucleotides not matched to a gene: 3. Germline V gives CDR1 SNHLY, CDR2 FYNNEI. Full variable domain (remainder filled in from reference TRBV2 and TRBJ1-5): EPEVTQTPSHQVTQMGQEVILRCVPISNHLYFYWYRQILGQKVEFLVSFYNNEISEKSEIFDDQFSVERPDGSNFTLKIRSTKLEDSAMYFCASSETGGGQPQHFGDGTRLSIL.

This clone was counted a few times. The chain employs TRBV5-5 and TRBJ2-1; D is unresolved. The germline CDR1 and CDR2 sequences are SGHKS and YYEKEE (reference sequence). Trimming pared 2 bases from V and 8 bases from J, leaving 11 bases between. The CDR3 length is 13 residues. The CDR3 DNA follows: TGTGCCAGCAGCTTCTATGGAACGGATGAGCAGTTCTTC. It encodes CASSFYGTDEQFF.

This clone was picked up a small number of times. CDR3 in amino acids: CASSGGQGAGNEQFF. The CDR3 region has the DNA TGCGCCAGCAGCGGGGGACAGGGGGCTGGGAATGAGCAGTTCTTC. V gene TRBV5-1 combines with J gene TRBJ2-1; 12 nucleotides align to TRBD1. Looked up from germline, CDR1 is SGHRS and CDR2 is YFSETQ. Trimming removed 4 bases from V and 7 bases from J; junction bases left unmatched: 6. The CDR3 is made up of 15 amino acids.

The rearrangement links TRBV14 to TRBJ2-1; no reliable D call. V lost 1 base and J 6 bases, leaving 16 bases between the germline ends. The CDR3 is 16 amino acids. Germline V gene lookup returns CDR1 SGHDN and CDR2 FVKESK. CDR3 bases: TGTGCCAGCAGCCAAGCTGGCGGCCGAGCGATCAATGAGCAGTTCTTC. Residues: CASSQAGGRAINEQFF.

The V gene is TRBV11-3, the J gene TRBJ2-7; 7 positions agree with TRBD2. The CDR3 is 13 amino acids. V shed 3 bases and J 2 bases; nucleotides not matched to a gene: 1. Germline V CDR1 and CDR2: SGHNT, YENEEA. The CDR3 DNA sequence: TGTGCCAGCAGCTTGGGGGGGACCTACGAGCAGTACTTC. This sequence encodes CASSLGGTYEQYF.

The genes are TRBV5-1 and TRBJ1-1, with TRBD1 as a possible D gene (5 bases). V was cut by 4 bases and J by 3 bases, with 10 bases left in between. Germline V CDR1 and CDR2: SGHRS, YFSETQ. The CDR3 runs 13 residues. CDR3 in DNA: TGCGCCAGCAGCCGTGGGGGATACACTGAAGCTTTCTTT. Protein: CASSRGGYTEAFF.

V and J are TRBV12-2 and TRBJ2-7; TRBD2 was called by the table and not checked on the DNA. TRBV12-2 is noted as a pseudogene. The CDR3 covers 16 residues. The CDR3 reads CASRLGDLAEPHEQYF. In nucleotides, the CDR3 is TGTGCAAGTCGCTTAGGAGACCTAGCGGAGCCCCACGAGCAGTACTTC.

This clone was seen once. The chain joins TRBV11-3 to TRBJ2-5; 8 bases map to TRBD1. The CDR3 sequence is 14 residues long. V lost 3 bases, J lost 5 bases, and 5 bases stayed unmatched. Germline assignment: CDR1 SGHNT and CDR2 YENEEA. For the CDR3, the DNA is TGTGCCAGCAGCTTCTCAGGGGGCGCCGAGACCCAGTACTTC. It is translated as CASSFSGGAETQYF. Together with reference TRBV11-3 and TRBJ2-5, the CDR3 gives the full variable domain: EAGVVQSPRYKIIEKKQPVAFWCNPISGHNTLYWYLQNLGQGPELLIRYENEEAVDDSQLPKDRFSAERLKGVDSTLKIQPAELGDSAVYLCASSFSGGAETQYFGPGTRLLVL.

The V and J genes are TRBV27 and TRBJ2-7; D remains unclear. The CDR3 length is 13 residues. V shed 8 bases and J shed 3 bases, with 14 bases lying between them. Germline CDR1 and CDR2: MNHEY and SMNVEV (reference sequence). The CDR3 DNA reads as TGTGCCAGCCGGTCCCCTTGGAGCTACGAGCAGTACTTC. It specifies CASRSPWSYEQYF.

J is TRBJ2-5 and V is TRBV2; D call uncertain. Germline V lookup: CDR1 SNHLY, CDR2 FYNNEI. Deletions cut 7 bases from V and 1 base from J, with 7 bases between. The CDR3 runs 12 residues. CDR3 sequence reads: CASTQTQETQYF. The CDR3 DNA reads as TGTGCCAGCACACAGACCCAAGAGACCCAGTACTTC.

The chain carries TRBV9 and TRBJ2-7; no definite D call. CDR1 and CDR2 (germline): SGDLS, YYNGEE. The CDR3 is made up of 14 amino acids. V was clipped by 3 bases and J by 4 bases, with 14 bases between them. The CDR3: CASSAGPTPYEQYF. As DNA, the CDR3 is TGTGCCAGCAGCGCTGGCCCCACTCCATACGAGCAGTACTTC.

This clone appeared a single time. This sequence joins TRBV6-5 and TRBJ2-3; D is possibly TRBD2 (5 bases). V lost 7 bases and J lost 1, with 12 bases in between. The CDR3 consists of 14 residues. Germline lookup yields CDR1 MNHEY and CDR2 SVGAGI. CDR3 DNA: TGTGCCAGCATGGCGGACGGGGGCACAGATACGCAGTATTTT. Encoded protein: CASMADGGTDTQYF.

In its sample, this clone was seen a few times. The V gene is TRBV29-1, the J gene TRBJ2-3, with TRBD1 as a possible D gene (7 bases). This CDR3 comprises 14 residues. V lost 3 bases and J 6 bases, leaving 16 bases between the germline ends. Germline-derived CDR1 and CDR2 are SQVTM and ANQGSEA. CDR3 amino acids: CSVDRGDLRDTQYF. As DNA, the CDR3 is TGCAGCGTTGACAGGGGGGATTTGAGGGATACGCAGTATTTT.